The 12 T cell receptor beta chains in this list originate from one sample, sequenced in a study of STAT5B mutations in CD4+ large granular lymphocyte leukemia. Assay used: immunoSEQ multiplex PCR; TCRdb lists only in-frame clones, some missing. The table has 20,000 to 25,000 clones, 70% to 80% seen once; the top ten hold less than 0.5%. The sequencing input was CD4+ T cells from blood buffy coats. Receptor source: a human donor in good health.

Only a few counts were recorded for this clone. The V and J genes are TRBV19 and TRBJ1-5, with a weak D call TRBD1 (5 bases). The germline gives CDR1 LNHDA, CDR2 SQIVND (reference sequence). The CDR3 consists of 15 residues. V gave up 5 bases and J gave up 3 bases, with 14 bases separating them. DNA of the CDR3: TGTGCCAGTAGTCCAGGGACGGTCTACAATCAGCCCCAGCATTTT. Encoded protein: CASSPGTVYNQPQHF.

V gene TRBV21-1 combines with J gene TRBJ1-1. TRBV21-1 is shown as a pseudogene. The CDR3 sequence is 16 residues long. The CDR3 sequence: CASRKAIATLRTEAFF. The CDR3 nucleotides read TGTGCCAGCAGAAAGGCTATAGCTACACTTCGCACTGAAGCTTTCTTT.

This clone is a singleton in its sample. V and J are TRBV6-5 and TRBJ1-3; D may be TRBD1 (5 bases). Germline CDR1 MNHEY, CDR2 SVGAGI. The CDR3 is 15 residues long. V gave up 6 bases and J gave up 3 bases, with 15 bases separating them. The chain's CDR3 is CASSRDESSGNTIYF. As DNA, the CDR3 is TGTGCCAGCAGCAGGGACGAAAGTAGTGGAAACACCATATATTTT.

The DNA for the CDR3 is TGTGCCACGACCCGCCAGCGGGAGTTCGGGGAGCTGTTTTTT. It yields the protein CATTRQREFGELFF. The chain carries TRBV6-5 and TRBJ2-2, with TRBD2 matching over 8 bases. CDR3 length: 14 residues. Germline values: CDR1 MNHEY, CDR2 SVGAGI. J gave up 7 bases and V 10 bases, and 11 bases lay outside the gene matches.

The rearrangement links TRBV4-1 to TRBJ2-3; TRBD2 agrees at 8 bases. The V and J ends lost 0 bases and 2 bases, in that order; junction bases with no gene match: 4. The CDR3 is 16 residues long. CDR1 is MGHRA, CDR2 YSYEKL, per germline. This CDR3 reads CASSQDGGRPTDTQYF. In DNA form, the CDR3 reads TGCGCCAGCAGCCAAGACGGCGGGAGGCCCACAGATACGCAGTATTTT.

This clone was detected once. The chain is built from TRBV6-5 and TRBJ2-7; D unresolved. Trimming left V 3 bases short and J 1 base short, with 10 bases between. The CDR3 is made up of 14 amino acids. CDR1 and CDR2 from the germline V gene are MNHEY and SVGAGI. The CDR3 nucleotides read TGTGCCAGCAGTTATTCCCGGGTTTCCTACGAGCAGTACTTC. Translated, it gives CASSYSRVSYEQYF.

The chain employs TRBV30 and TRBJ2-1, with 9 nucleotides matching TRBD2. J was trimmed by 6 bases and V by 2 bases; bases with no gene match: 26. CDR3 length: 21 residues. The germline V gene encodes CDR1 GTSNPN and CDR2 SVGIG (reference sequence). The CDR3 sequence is CAWSTLLGALTTSGPSNEQFF. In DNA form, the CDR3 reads TGTGCCTGGAGTACCCTCCTAGGGGCCCTAACGACTAGCGGTCCGTCCAATGAGCAGTTCTTC.

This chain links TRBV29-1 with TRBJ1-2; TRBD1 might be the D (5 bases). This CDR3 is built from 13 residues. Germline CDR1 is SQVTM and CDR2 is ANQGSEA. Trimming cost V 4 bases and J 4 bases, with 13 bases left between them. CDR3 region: CSVGGALGYGYTF. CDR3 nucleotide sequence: TGCAGCGTTGGAGGGGCGCTGGGCTATGGCTACACCTTC.

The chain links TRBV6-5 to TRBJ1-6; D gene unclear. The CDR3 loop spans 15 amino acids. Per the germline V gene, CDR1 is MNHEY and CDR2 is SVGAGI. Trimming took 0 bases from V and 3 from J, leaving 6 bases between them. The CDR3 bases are TGTGCCAGCAGTTACTCGGCCAGCTATAATTCACCCCTCCACTTT. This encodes CASSYSASYNSPLHF.

CDR3 DNA sequence: TGTGCCAGCTCTCCGTTCGGACAGGGGGGTATGAACACTGAAGCTTTCTTT. Its translation: CASSPFGQGGMNTEAFF. The gene calls are TRBV18 and TRBJ1-1; 10 positions agree with TRBD1. V shed 6 bases, J shed 0 bases, and the junction held 10 bases outside the gene matches. The CDR3 totals 17 residues. Germline V gene sequence: CDR1 KGHSH, CDR2 LQKENI. Filled out from reference TRBV18 and TRBJ1-1, the complete variable domain reads NAGVMQNPRHLVRRRGQEARLRCSPMKGHSHVYWYRQLPEEGLKFMVYLQKENIIDESGMPKERFSAEFPKEGPSILRIQQVVRGDSAAYFCASSPFGQGGMNTEAFFGQGTRLTVV.

CDR3 DNA: TGTGCCAGCACCACGGGACAGCTCCAAGACTATGGCTACACCTTC. Translating gives CASTTGQLQDYGYTF. J is TRBJ1-2 and V is TRBV6-6, with 7 positions matching TRBD1. CDR1 MNHNY and CDR2 SVGAGI come from the germline V gene (reference sequence). The trim removed 7 bases at V and 3 bases at J, leaving 11 bases unmatched. The CDR3 totals 15 residues.

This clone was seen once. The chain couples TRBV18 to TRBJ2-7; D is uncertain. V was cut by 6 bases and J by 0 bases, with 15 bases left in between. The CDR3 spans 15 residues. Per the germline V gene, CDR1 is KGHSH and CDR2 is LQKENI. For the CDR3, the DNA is TGTGCCAGCTCCACCTCGATTTCAAGCTCCTACGAGCAGTACTTC. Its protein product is CASSTSISSSYEQYF.